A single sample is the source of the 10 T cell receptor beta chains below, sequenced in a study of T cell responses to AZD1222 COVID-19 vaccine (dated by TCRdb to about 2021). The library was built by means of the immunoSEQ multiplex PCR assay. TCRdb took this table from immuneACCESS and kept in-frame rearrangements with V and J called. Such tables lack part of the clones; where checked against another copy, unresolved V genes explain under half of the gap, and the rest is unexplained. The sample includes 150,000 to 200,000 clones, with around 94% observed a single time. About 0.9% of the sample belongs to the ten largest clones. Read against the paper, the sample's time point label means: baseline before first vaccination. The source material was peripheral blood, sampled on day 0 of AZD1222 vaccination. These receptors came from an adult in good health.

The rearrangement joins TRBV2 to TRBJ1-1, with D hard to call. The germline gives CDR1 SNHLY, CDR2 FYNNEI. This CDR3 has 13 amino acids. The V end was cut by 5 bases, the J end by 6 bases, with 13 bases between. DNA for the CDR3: TGTGCCAGCAGTTCCGATAGAGACGCTGAAGCTTTCTTT. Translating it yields CASSSDRDAEAFF.

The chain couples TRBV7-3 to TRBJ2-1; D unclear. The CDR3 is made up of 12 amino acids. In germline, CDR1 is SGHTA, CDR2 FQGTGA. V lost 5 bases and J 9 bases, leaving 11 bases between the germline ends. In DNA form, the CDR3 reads TGTGCCAGCAGCCTGATGTGGGGTGAGCAGTTCTTC. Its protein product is CASSLMWGEQFF.

The CDR3 reads CASSGLSGDTQYF. In DNA, the CDR3 is TGTGCCAGCTCAGGGCTGAGTGGGGATACGCAGTATTTT. The rearrangement uses TRBV18 and TRBJ2-3; no reliable D call. The V end lost 5 bases, the J end lost 6 bases, and 12 bases lay between the germline ends. This CDR3 has 13 amino acids. Germline V CDR1 and CDR2: KGHSH, LQKENI.

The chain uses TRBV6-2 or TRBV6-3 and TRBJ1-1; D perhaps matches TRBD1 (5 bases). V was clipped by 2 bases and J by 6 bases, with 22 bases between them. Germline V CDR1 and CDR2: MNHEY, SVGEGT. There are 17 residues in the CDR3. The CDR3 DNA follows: TGTGCCAGCAGTTACACGAACATAAATGGGGGTAAGCCTGAAGCTTTCTTT. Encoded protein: CASSYTNINGGKPEAFF.

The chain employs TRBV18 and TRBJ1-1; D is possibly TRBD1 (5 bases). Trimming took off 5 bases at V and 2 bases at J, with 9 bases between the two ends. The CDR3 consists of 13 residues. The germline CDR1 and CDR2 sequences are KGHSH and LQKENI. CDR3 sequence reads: CASSTGQNTEAFF. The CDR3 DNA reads TGTGCCAGCTCAACTGGACAAAACACTGAAGCTTTCTTT.

CDR3 amino acids: CASGLVRRGLLLPGGPTDEKLFF. The CDR3 DNA reads TGTGCTAGTGGTTTGGTACGAAGGGGGCTCCTATTACCAGGGGGCCCAACGGATGAAAAACTGTTTTTT. V usage is TRBV12-5 and J usage is TRBJ1-4, with 8 positions matching TRBD1. The germline CDR1 and CDR2 sequences are LGHNT and FRNRAP. Unmatched junction bases numbered 27, after V lost 0 bases and J lost 6 bases. CDR3 length: 23 amino acids.

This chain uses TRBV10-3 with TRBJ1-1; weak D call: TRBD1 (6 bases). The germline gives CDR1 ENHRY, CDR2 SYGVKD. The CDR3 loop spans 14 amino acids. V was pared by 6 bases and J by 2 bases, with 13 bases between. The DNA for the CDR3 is TGTGCCATCAGCTACGGAGGGGGAAACACTGAAGCTTTCTTT. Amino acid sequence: CAISYGGGNTEAFF.

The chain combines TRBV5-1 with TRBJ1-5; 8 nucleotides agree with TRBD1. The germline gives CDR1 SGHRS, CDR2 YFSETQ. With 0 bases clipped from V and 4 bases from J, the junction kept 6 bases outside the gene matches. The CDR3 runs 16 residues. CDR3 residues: CASSLDGQGANQPQHF. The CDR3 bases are TGCGCCAGCAGCTTGGATGGGCAGGGGGCGAATCAGCCCCAGCATTTT.

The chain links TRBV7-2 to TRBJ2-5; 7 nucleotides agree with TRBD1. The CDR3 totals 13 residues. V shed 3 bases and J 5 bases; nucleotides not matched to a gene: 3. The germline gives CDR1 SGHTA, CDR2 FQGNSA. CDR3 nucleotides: TGTGCCAGCAGCTTTGACAGGGCGGAGACCCAGTACTTC. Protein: CASSFDRAETQYF.

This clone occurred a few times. CDR3 in amino acids: CASSDGTGVEETQYF. In DNA, the CDR3 is TGTGCCAGCAGCGATGGGACAGGGGTGGAAGAGACCCAGTACTTC. V and J are TRBV7-9 and TRBJ2-5; 10 bases agree with TRBD1. The CDR3 is made up of 15 amino acids. Germline V gene sequence: CDR1 SEHNR, CDR2 FQNEAQ (reference sequence). With V trimmed by 5 bases and J by 3 bases, 6 bases remained unmatched.